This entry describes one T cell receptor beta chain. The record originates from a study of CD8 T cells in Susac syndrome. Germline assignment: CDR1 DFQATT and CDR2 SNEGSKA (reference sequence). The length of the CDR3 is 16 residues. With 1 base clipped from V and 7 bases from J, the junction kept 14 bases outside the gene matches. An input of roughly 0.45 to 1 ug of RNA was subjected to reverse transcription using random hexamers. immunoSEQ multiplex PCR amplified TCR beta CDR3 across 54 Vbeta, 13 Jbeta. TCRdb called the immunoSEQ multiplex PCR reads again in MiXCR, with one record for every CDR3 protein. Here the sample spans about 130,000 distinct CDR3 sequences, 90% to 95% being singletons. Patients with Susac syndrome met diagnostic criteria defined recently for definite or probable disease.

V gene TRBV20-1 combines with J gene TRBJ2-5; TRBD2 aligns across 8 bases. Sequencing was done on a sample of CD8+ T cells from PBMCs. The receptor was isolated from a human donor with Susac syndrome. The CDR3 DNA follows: TGCAGTGCTAGAGCAGAGACGGGAGGGCGGTATTTGACCCAGTACTTC. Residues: CSARAETGGRYLTQYF.